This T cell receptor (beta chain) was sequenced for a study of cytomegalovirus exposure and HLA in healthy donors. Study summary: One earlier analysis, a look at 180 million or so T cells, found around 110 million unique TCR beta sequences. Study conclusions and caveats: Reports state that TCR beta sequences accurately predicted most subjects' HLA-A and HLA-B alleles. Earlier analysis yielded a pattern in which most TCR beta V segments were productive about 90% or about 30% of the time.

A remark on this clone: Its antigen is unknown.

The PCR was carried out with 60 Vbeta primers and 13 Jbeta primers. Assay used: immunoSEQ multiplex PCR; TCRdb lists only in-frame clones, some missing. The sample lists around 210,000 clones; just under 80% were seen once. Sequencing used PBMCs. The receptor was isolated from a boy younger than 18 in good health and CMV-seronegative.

CDR3 loop: CASSLRQAEKLFF. CDR3 sequence (DNA): TGTGCCAGCAGCCTGAGACAGGCTGAAAAACTGTTTTTT. The V and J genes are TRBV7-9 and TRBJ1-4; possible D gene TRBD1, 6 bases. Looked up from germline, CDR1 is SEHNR and CDR2 is FQNEAQ (reference sequence). V gave up 5 bases and J gave up 7 bases, with 11 bases separating them. This CDR3 has 13 amino acids.